These T cell receptor beta chains were read from a single sample in a study of control samples from healthy donors and cancer patients. The assay was immunoSEQ multiplex PCR, and TCRdb's table has in-frame clones only and misses some. The sample carries 20,000 to 25,000 clones, roughly 91% recorded once. The sequencing input was PBMCs. These receptors were taken from a woman in her sixties with head and neck cancer. Both conserved end residues are part of each CDR3. Each record gives: clone size, D gene, V gene, J gene, CDR3 protein, CDR3 DNA. D genes are given only for firm matches. Clone size, where shown, is once, few, many, or a class for clones that have expanded.

NA,NA,TRBV5-6,TRBJ1-2,CASSLWGRANYGYTF,TGTGCCAGCAGCTTGTGGGGCAGAGCTAACTATGGCTACACCTTC
NA,NA,TRBV15,TRBJ1-5,CATSGPAGALNQPQHF,TGTGCCACCAGCGGACCTGCTGGGGCCCTCAATCAGCCCCAGCATTTT
NA,NA,TRBV5-1,TRBJ2-7,CASSLPETYEQYF,TGCGCCAGCAGCTTGCCGGAAACCTACGAGCAGTACTTC
few,NA,TRBV28,TRBJ1-5,CASSLAGWGVGNQPQHF,TGTGCCAGCAGTTTGGCAGGGTGGGGCGTGGGCAATCAGCCCCAGCATTTT
NA,NA,TRBV28,TRBJ1-1,CASRSGHLPNTEAFF,TGTGCCAGCAGATCGGGACACCTACCGAACACTGAAGCTTTCTTT
NA,NA,TRBV7-2,TRBJ1-1,CASSLGVEAFF,TGTGCCAGCAGCTTAGGCGTTGAAGCTTTCTTT
NA,NA,TRBV5-5,TRBJ1-3,CASSYQPGGLGNTIYF,TGTGCCAGCAGCTACCAGCCCGGGGGGCTTGGAAACACCATATATTTT
NA,NA,TRBV7-9,TRBJ2-7,CASSPSILRYEQYF,TGTGCCAGCAGCCCTAGCATCCTTCGTTACGAGCAGTACTTC
NA,NA,TRBV9,TRBJ2-7,CASSPRRAQYEQYF,TGTGCCAGCAGCCCCAGAAGGGCCCAGTACGAGCAGTACTTC
NA,NA,TRBV10-3,TRBJ1-4,CAISEGNEKLFF,TGTGCCATCAGTGAGGGTAATGAAAAACTGTTTTTT
NA,TRBD2,TRBV19,TRBJ2-1,CASTNGGNEQFF,TGTGCCAGTACTAACGGGGGGAATGAGCAGTTCTTC
few,NA,TRBV10-3,TRBJ2-7,CAIQPFSGEQYF,TGTGCCATCCAGCCTTTTTCGGGCGAGCAGTACTTC
NA,NA,TRBV11-2,TRBJ1-2,CASSLVGGPSGNYGYTF,TGTGCCAGCAGCTTAGTTGGGGGCCCCAGCGGAAACTATGGCTACACCTTC
NA,NA,TRBV28,TRBJ1-4,CASSPPRPANEKLFF,TGTGCCAGCAGCCCCCCTAGGCCAGCGAATGAAAAACTGTTTTTT
NA,NA,TRBV2,TRBJ1-2,CASSARSNYGYTF,TGTGCCAGCAGTGCGAGGTCAAACTATGGCTACACCTTC
NA,NA,TRBV3-1/TRBV3-2,TRBJ2-5,CASSRIIQGETQYF,TGTGCCAGCAGCCGGATCATACAAGGGGAGACCCAGTACTTC
NA,TRBD1,TRBV5-4,TRBJ1-1,CASSSGTGRAFF,TGTGCCAGCAGCTCTGGGACAGGGAGGGCTTTCTTT
NA,NA,TRBV21-1,TRBJ2-7,CASSKANREYEQYF,TGTGCCAGCAGCAAAGCGAACAGGGAGTACGAGCAGTACTTC
NA,NA,TRBV7-9,TRBJ2-7,CASSLTGGGEQYF,TGTGCCAGCAGCTTAACGGGGGGCGGCGAGCAGTACTTC
NA,NA,TRBV7-9,TRBJ2-7,CASEPGGTAYEQYF,TGTGCCAGTGAACCGGGGGGGACAGCCTACGAGCAGTACTTC
few,NA,TRBV7-9,TRBJ1-3,CASSPGYTGTDTIYF,TGTGCCAGCAGCCCCGGTTATACCGGGACGGACACCATATATTTT
NA,TRBD1,TRBV28,TRBJ2-7,CASSWDRAYEQYF,TGTGCCAGCAGTTGGGACAGGGCCTACGAGCAGTACTTC
NA,NA,TRBV24-1,TRBJ2-2,CATSPPKASNTGELFF,TGTGCCACCAGTCCCCCCAAGGCGTCGAACACCGGGGAGCTGTTTTTT
NA,NA,TRBV5-1,TRBJ2-1,CASSLPHNEQFF,TGCGCCAGCAGCTTGCCTCACAATGAGCAGTTCTTC
NA,NA,TRBV18,TRBJ1-5,CASSNSLYQPQHF,TGTGCCAGCTCAAATTCGCTTTATCAGCCCCAGCATTTT
once,NA,TRBV6-6,TRBJ2-7,CASSYAESNSYEQYF,TGTGCCAGCAGTTACGCCGAGTCGAACTCCTACGAGCAGTACTTC
NA,NA,TRBV30,TRBJ1-4,CAWSVSRDGEKLFF,TGTGCCTGGAGTGTATCTCGTGATGGGGAAAAACTGTTTTTT
once,TRBD1,TRBV4-1,TRBJ2-7,CASSQGTGGFNEQYF,TGCGCCAGCAGCCAAGGTACAGGGGGCTTCAACGAGCAGTACTTC
NA,NA,TRBV19,TRBJ2-1,CASSIWGFHEQFF,TGTGCCAGTAGTATCTGGGGCTTCCATGAGCAGTTCTTC
NA,NA,TRBV5-1,TRBJ2-5,CASSLAGARETQYF,TGCGCCAGCAGCTTGGCCGGGGCCCGAGAGACCCAGTACTTC
few,TRBD2,TRBV11-2,TRBJ2-2,CASSPGLAGDITNTGELFF,TGTGCCAGCAGCCCCGGACTAGCGGGAGACATAACGAACACCGGGGAGCTGTTTTTT
NA,TRBD2,TRBV2,TRBJ2-2,CASTREDLAGELFF,TGTGCCAGCACCCGGGAGGACCTGGCCGGGGAGCTGTTTTTT
NA,TRBD1,TRBV2,TRBJ2-7,CASRAPGTGYYEQYF,TGTGCCAGCAGGGCCCCCGGGACAGGCTATTACGAGCAGTACTTC
few,NA,TRBV23-1,TRBJ1-5,CASSQPPTRQGGQPQHF,TGCGCCAGCAGTCAACCTCCGACAAGGCAAGGGGGTCAGCCCCAGCATTTT
NA,NA,TRBV5-1,TRBJ1-5,CASSLGGFNQPQHF,TGCGCCAGCAGCTTAGGCGGATTCAATCAGCCCCAGCATTTT
NA,TRBD1,TRBV11-2,TRBJ1-3,CASSSGQSSGNTIYF,TGTGCCAGCAGCTCGGGACAGAGCTCTGGAAACACCATATATTTT
NA,NA,TRBV15,TRBJ1-2,CATSRDTQAGYGYTF,TGTGCCACCAGCAGAGATACGCAGGCGGGGTATGGCTACACCTTC
once,NA,TRBV18,TRBJ1-3,CASSRSGLPSGNTIYF,TGTGCCAGCTCACGATCCGGACTTCCTTCTGGAAACACCATATATTTT
NA,TRBD1,TRBV7-6,TRBJ1-3,CASRQGTGSGNTIYF,TGTGCCAGCAGACAAGGGACAGGGTCTGGAAACACCATATATTTT
NA,TRBD1,TRBV4-2,TRBJ2-7,CASSQDGTGGRQYF,TGTGCCAGCAGCCAAGATGGGACAGGGGGGAGGCAGTACTTC
NA,NA,TRBV19,TRBJ2-1,CASRQSFDEQFF,TGTGCCAGCCGACAGTCCTTCGATGAGCAGTTCTTC
NA,NA,TRBV27,TRBJ2-1,CASSPQRVAGNDEQFF,TGTGCCAGCAGTCCCCAAAGGGTGGCAGGTAACGATGAGCAGTTCTTC
NA,TRBD2,TRBV7-6,TRBJ2-1,CASSLGLAGLNIYNEQFF,TGTGCCAGCAGCCTGGGACTAGCGGGTCTGAATATTTACAATGAGCAGTTCTTC
NA,NA,TRBV11-2,TRBJ1-4,CASSLVEGGKLFF,TGTGCCAGCAGCTTAGTAGAGGGAGGAAAACTGTTTTTT
NA,TRBD1,TRBV5-1,TRBJ1-3,CASSQGQGGYSGNTIYF,TGCGCCAGCAGCCAGGGACAGGGTGGCTACTCTGGAAACACCATATATTTT
NA,TRBD1,TRBV18,TRBJ1-4,CASSPPGQLATNEKLFF,TGTGCCAGCTCACCACCGGGACAGCTAGCAACTAATGAAAAACTGTTTTTT
NA,NA,TRBV7-9,TRBJ1-1,CASREGGAGTEAFF,TGTGCCAGCAGGGAGGGCGGGGCAGGGACTGAAGCTTTCTTT
NA,NA,TRBV7-7,TRBJ2-2,CASSLAENTGELFF,TGTGCCAGCAGCTTAGCGGAAAACACCGGGGAGCTGTTTTTT
once,NA,TRBV11-2,TRBJ2-1,CASSHFEGRRNEQFF,TGTGCCAGCAGCCATTTCGAGGGCAGACGTAATGAGCAGTTCTTC
NA,NA,TRBV7-6,TRBJ2-3,CASSNRIAERTDTQYF,TGTGCCAGCAGCAACCGTATAGCGGAACGCACAGATACGCAGTATTTT
NA,NA,TRBV5-1,TRBJ2-1,CASSLGLGGTLSSYNEQFF,TGCGCCAGCAGCTTGGGTCTAGGTGGAACCTTAAGCTCCTACAATGAGCAGTTCTTC
few,NA,TRBV4-1,TRBJ1-5,CASSQGLPLGNQPQHF,TGCGCCAGCAGCCAAGGTCTTCCCTTGGGCAATCAGCCCCAGCATTTT
NA,NA,TRBV18,TRBJ2-3,CASSPVSGPTDTQYF,TGTGCCAGCTCACCCGTTAGCGGACCCACAGATACGCAGTATTTT
NA,NA,TRBV18,TRBJ2-1,CASSAPRGQHNEQFF,TGTGCCAGCTCAGCCCCTCGGGGACAACACAATGAGCAGTTCTTC
NA,TRBD2,TRBV12-5,TRBJ2-7,CASLPLAGETEQYF,TGTGCTAGCCTTCCCCTAGCGGGAGAAACCGAGCAGTACTTC
NA,NA,TRBV12-3/TRBV12-4,TRBJ2-1,CASSRESKFF,TGTGCCAGCAGCCGGGAGTCGAAGTTCTTC